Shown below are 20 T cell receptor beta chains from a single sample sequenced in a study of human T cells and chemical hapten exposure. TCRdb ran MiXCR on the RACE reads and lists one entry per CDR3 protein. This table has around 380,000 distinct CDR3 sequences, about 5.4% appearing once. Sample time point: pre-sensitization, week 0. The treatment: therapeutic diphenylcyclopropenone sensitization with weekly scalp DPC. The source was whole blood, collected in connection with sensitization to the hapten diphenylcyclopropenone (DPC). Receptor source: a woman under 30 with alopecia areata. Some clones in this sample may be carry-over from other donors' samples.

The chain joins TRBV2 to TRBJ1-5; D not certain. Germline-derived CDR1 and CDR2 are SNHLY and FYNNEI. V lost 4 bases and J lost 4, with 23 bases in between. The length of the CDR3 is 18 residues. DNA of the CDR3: TGTGCCAGCAGTGTGATCCCCGTGGGTCTTTTTATTAATCAGCCCCAGCATTTT. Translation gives CASSVIPVGLFINQPQHF.

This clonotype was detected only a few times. This CDR3 reads CASSLEGTRGTEAFF. The CDR3, as DNA: TGTGCCAGCAGCTTAGAGGGCACGAGGGGCACTGAAGCTTTCTTT. The chain has TRBV7-2 and TRBJ1-1, with D tentatively TRBD1 (5 bases). This CDR3 comprises 15 residues. Trimming cost V 1 base and J 4 bases, with 13 bases left between them. Per germline, CDR1 SGHTA and CDR2 FQGNSA.

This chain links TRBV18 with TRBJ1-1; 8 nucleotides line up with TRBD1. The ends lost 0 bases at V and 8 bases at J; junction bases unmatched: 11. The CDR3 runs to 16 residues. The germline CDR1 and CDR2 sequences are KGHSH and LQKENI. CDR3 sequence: CASSPPGTGWTREAFF. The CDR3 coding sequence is TGTGCCAGCTCACCACCCGGGACAGGATGGACCCGGGAAGCTTTCTTT.

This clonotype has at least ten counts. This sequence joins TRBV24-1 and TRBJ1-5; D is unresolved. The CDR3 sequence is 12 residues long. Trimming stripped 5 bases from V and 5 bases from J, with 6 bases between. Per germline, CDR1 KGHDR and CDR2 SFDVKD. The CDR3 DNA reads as TGTGCCACCAGTGCTACGGATCAGCCCCAGCATTTT. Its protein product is CATSATDQPQHF.

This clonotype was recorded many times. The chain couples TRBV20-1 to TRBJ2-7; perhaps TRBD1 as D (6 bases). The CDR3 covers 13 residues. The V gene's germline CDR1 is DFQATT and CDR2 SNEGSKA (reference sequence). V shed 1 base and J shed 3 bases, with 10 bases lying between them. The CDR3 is CSARGDIDYEQYF. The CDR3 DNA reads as TGCAGTGCTAGAGGGGACATAGACTACGAGCAGTACTTC.

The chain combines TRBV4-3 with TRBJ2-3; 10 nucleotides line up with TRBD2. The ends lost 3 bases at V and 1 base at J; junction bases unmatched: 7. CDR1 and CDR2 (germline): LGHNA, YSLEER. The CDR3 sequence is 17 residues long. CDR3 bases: TGCGCCAGCAGCCAGGACGTGCTAGCGGGGGGCACAGATACGCAGTATTTT. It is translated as CASSQDVLAGGTDTQYF.

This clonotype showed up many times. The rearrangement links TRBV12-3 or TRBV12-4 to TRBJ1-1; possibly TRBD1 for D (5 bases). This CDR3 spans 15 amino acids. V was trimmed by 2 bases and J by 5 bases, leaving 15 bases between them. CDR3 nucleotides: TGTGCCAGCAGTTTAAGGGTTGCAGGGAGAACTGAAGCTTTCTTT. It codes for CASSLRVAGRTEAFF.

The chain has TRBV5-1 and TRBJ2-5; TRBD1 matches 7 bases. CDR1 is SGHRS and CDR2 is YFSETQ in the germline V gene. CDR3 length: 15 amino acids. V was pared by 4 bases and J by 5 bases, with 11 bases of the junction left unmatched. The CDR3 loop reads CASSPPTGSRETQYF. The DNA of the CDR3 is TGCGCCAGCAGCCCACCGACAGGGAGCAGGGAGACCCAGTACTTC.

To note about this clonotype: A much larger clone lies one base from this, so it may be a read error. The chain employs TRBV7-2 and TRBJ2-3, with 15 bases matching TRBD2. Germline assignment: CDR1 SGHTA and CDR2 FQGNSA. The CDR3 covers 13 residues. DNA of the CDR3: TGTGCCAGCAGCTCATCGGGACTAGCGGGGGGCACTTTT. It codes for CASSSSGLAGGTF.

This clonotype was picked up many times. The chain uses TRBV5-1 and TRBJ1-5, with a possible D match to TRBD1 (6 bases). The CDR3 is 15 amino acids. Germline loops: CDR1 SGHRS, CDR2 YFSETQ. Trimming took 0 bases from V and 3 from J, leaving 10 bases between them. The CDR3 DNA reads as TGCGCCAGCAGCTTGGAAGGGGGAGACAATCAGCCCCAGCATTTT. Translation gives CASSLEGGDNQPQHF.

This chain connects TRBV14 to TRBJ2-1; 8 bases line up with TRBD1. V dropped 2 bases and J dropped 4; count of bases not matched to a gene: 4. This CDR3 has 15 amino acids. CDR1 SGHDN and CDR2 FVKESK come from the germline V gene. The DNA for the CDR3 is TGTGCCAGCAGCCAACAGGGGGCGCAATACAATGAGCAGTTCTTC. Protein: CASSQQGAQYNEQFF.

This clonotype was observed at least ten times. The CDR3: CASSMSWQGDQPQHF. As DNA, the CDR3 is TGTGCCAGCAGCATGTCGTGGCAGGGCGATCAGCCCCAGCATTTT. This chain uses TRBV28 with TRBJ1-5, with D maybe TRBD1 (5 bases). This CDR3 contains 15 residues. The germline V and J ends were trimmed by 6 bases and 5 bases, with 17 bases remaining between them. In germline, CDR1 is MDHEN, CDR2 SYDVKM. The whole variable domain, filled in from reference TRBV28 and TRBJ1-5, reads DVKVTQSSRYLVKRTGEKVFLECVQDMDHENMFWYRQDPGLGLRLIYFSYDVKMKEKGDIPEGYSVSREKKERFSLILESASTNQTSMYLCASSMSWQGDQPQHFGDGTRLSIL.

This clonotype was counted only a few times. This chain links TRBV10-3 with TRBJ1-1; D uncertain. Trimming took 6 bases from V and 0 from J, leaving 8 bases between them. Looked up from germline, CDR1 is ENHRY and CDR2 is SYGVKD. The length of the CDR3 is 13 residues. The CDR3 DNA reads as TGTGCCATCAGGGAAGCGCTGAACACTGAAGCTTTCTTT. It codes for CAIREALNTEAFF.

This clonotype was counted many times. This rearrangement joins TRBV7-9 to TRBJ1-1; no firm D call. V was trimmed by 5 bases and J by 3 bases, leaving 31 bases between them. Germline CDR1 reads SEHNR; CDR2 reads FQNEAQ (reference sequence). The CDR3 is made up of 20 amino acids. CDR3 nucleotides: TGTGCCAGCAGCCTTCAGAGGGATTTGGTCGACACTAGCCTAGACACTGAAGCTTTCTTT. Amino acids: CASSLQRDLVDTSLDTEAFF.

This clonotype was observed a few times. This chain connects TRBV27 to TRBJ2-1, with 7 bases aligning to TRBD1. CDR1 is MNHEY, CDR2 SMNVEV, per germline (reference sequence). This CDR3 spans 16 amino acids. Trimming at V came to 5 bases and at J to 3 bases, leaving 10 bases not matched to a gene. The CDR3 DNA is TGTGCCAGCAGTACCCACTCTGACAGGGTCTACAATGAGCAGTTCTTC. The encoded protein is CASSTHSDRVYNEQFF.

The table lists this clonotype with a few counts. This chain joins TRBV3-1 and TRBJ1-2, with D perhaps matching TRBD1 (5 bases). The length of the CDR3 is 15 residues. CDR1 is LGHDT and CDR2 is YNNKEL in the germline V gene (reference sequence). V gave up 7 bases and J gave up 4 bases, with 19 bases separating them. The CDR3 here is CASTAGFSTPYGYTF. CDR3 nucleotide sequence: TGTGCCAGCACGGCAGGGTTTTCAACCCCCTATGGCTACACCTTC. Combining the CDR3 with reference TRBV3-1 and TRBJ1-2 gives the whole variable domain DTAVSQTPKYLVTQMGNDKSIKCEQNLGHDTMYWYKQDSKKFLKIMFSYNNKELIINETVPNRFSPKSPDKAHLNLHINSLELGDSAVYFCASTAGFSTPYGYTFGSGTRLTVV.

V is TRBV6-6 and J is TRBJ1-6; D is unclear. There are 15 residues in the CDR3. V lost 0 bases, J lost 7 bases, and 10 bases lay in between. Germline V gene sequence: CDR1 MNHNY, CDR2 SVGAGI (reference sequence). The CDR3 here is CASSYSKAENSPLHF. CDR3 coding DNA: TGTGCCAGCAGTTACTCGAAGGCAGAAAATTCACCCCTCCACTTT.

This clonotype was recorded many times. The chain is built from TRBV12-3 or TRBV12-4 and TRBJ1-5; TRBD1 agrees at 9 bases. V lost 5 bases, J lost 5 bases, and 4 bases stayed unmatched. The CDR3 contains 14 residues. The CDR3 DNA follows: TGTGCCAGCAGTCTTGGGGACAGGGATCAGCCCCAGCATTTT. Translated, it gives CASSLGDRDQPQHF.

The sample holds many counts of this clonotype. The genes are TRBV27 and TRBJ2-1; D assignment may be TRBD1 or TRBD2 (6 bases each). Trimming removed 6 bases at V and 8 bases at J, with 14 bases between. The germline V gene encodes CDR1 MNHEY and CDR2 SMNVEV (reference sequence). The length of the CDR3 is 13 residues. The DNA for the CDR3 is TGTGCCAGCAGAGGACTCGGGGGCTATGAGCAGTTCTTC. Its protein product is CASRGLGGYEQFF.

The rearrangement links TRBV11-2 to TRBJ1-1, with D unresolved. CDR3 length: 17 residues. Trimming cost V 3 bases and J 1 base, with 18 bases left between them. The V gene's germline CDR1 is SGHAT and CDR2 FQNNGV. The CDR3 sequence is CASSFQWGLAPNTEAFF. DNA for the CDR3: TGTGCCAGCAGCTTCCAGTGGGGTTTGGCTCCGAACACTGAAGCTTTCTTT.